One sample yielded the 15 T cell receptor beta chains listed below, sequenced in a study of brain T cells in children with intractable seizures. The data were produced by immunoSEQ multiplex PCR, yet TCRdb's version contains in-frame clones alone and is incomplete. Of 50,000 to 75,000 clones in the sample, 95% to 96% were seen once. This specimen was peripheral blood, taken at surgery. The receptor source for this set is a boy younger than two with focal cortical dysplasia and intractable seizures.

The gene calls are TRBV19 and TRBJ2-5; no clear D gene. The CDR3 contains 13 residues. Germline CDR1 reads LNHDA; CDR2 reads SQIVND (reference sequence). V was trimmed by 1 base and J by 4 bases, leaving 7 bases between them. The CDR3 sequence is CASSIGLVETQYF. The CDR3 bases are TGTGCCAGTAGTATAGGGCTAGTAGAGACCCAGTACTTC.

The chain uses TRBV19 and TRBJ2-7; the D is unclear. This CDR3 region has 11 residues. Germline CDR1 is LNHDA and CDR2 is SQIVND (reference sequence). V was cut by 9 bases and J by 5 bases, with 11 bases left in between. This CDR3 is CARVGSNEQYF. The CDR3 DNA sequence: TGTGCCAGGGTAGGGTCTAACGAGCAGTACTTC.

This rearrangement joins TRBV18 to TRBJ2-5; 9 nucleotides align to TRBD1. From germline, CDR1 is KGHSH and CDR2 LQKENI. The CDR3 is 15 amino acids. The V gene end was trimmed by 1 base and the J gene end by 5 bases; junction bases not matched to a gene: 5. Written as DNA, the CDR3 is TGTGCCAGCTCACCACAAACAGGGGGCGGCGAGACCCAGTACTTC. Amino acids: CASSPQTGGGETQYF.

This chain joins TRBV7-9 and TRBJ2-3; maybe TRBD2 (7 bases). This CDR3 comprises 16 residues. Germline CDR1 SEHNR, CDR2 FQNEAQ (reference sequence). The V end lost 1 base, the J end lost 2 bases, and 13 bases lay between the germline ends. The CDR3 spells CASSLVGGRYTDTQYF. CDR3 DNA: TGTGCCAGCAGCTTAGTCGGGGGGCGGTACACAGATACGCAGTATTTT.

This chain uses TRBV27 with TRBJ2-7, with D perhaps assigned TRBD1 or TRBD2 (5 bases each). V lost 0 bases and J 6 bases, leaving 9 bases between the germline ends. CDR3 length: 13 amino acids. Germline CDR1 and CDR2: MNHEY and SMNVEV (reference sequence). CDR3 in DNA: TGTGCCAGCAGTTTATCGAGGGGCGGCGAGCAGTACTTC. This translates into CASSLSRGGEQYF.

This clone appeared once. The CDR3 here is CASRGRLGLEQYF. The CDR3 region has the DNA TGTGCCAGCAGGGGGCGTTTAGGCCTAGAGCAGTACTTC. This rearrangement joins TRBV12-3 or TRBV12-4 to TRBJ2-7, with D possibly being TRBD1 (5 bases). The CDR3 is made up of 13 amino acids. Trimming removed 6 bases from V and 7 bases from J, with 16 bases in between.

The rearrangement links TRBV6-1 to TRBJ2-1; D is perhaps TRBD2 (6 bases). Germline values: CDR1 MNHNS, CDR2 SASEGT. The V end was cut by 0 bases, the J end by 2 bases, with 17 bases between. The CDR3 length is 18 residues. The chain's CDR3 is CASSEAVRGGSAYNEQFF. The CDR3, as DNA: TGTGCCAGCAGTGAAGCAGTTAGGGGAGGTAGCGCCTACAATGAGCAGTTCTTC.

The chain has TRBV19 and TRBJ2-1; 8 bases align to TRBD2. CDR1 is LNHDA, CDR2 SQIVND, per germline (reference sequence). The CDR3 sequence is 14 residues long. Germline trimming cut 2 bases from V and 4 bases from J; bases unmatched to any gene: 1. The CDR3: CASSIRGGYNEQFF. The CDR3, as DNA: TGTGCCAGTAGTATACGGGGGGGATACAATGAGCAGTTCTTC.

The genes are TRBV5-1 and TRBJ2-7; 8 bases agree with TRBD2. The CDR3 runs to 16 residues. In germline, CDR1 is SGHRS, CDR2 YFSETQ. V lost 5 bases to trimming and J lost 1 base; unmatched junction nucleotides: 11. DNA for the CDR3: TGCGCCAGCAGTATAGCGGGGCCATCCAATTCCTACGAGCAGTACTTC. Encoded protein: CASSIAGPSNSYEQYF.

In this sample, this clone turned up a few times. The chain is built from TRBV12-5 and TRBJ1-5, with TRBD1 as a possible D gene (6 bases). Per germline, CDR1 LGHNT and CDR2 FRNRAP. Trimming left V 1 base short and J 2 bases short, with 6 bases between. The CDR3 contains 14 residues. The CDR3 nucleotides read TGTGCTAGTGGTTTGGGACAGGGCAATCAGCCCCAGCATTTT. This codes for CASGLGQGNQPQHF.

The rearrangement uses TRBV4-3 and TRBJ2-6, with 7 nucleotides matching TRBD1. The CDR3 covers 15 residues. Trimming took 4 bases from V and 4 from J; bases not matched to a gene: 4. The germline V gene encodes CDR1 LGHNA and CDR2 YSLEER. The CDR3 nucleotides read TGCGCCAGCAGCCTTAGGGGGCTGGGGGCCAACGTCCTGACTTTC. Translating it yields CASSLRGLGANVLTF.

Here the CDR3 DNA reads TGTGCCAGTAGTAAGGGACACACCGGGGAGCTGTTTTTT. Translation gives CASSKGHTGELFF. The V call is TRBV19, the J call TRBJ2-2; D tentatively reads TRBD1 or TRBD2 (5 bases each). CDR1 and CDR2 from the germline V gene are LNHDA and SQIVND (reference sequence). The CDR3 consists of 13 residues. V lost 4 bases and J lost 3, with 6 bases in between.

This chain links TRBV11-2 with TRBJ2-7, with D perhaps TRBD2 (5 bases). CDR3 length equals 16 residues. V dropped 0 bases and J dropped 0 bases, with 12 bases sitting between them. Germline CDR1 reads SGHAT; CDR2 reads FQNNGV. The CDR3 coding sequence is TGTGCCAGCAGCTTAGAAATCGGGGTTCCCTCCTACGAGCAGTACTTC. This gives the protein CASSLEIGVPSYEQYF.

The chain uses TRBV5-8 and TRBJ1-2, with TRBD1 identical over 10 bases. With V trimmed by 4 bases and J by 2 bases, 11 bases remained unmatched. Germline values: CDR1 SGHTS, CDR2 YDEGEE. This CDR3 is 17 amino acids long. The chain's CDR3 is CASSLIDRGRGNYGYTF. The DNA of the CDR3 is TGTGCCAGCAGCCTAATTGACAGGGGGCGCGGGAACTATGGCTACACCTTC.

The chain joins TRBV4-2 to TRBJ2-5; the match to TRBD1 covers 8 bases. The CDR3 is made up of 16 amino acids. Trimming took 1 base from V and 5 from J; bases not matched to a gene: 9. Germline CDR1 reads LGHNA; CDR2 reads YNFKEQ. The DNA for the CDR3 is TGTGCCAGCAGCCAAGGCAGGGGGCGATCTGGGGAGACCCAGTACTTC. It encodes CASSQGRGRSGETQYF.